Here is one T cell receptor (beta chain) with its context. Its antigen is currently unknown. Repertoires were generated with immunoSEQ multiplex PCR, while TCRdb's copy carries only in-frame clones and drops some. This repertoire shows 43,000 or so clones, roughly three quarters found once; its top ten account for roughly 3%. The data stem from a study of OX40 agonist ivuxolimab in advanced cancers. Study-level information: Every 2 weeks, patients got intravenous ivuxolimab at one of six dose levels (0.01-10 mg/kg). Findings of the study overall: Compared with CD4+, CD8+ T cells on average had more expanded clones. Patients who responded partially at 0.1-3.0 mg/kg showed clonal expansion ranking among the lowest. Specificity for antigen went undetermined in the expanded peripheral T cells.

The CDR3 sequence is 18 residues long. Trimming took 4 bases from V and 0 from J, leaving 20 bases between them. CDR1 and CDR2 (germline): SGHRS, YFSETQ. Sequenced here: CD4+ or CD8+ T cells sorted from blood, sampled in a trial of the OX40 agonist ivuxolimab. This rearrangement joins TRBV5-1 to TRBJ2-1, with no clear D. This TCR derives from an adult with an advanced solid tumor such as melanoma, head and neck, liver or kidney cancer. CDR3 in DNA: TGCGCCAGCAGCCCGAGGAGCCTGGGTGCCAGCTCCTACAATGAGCAGTTCTTC. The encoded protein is CASSPRSLGASSYNEQFF.